Detailed here is one T cell receptor (beta chain). Original data processing: Amplification of reference gene primers provided the estimated nucleated cell counts. TCRdb's copy holds only in-frame clones and misses some; the assay was immunoSEQ multiplex PCR. Clone size and the V and J calls come from that table; the DNA yielded D and trimming. This table has approximately 200,000 clones, 89% appearing once. This record belongs to a study of blood T cell repertoires in COVID-19. Study details: Samples of COVID-19 (acute and convalescent) were obtained from the United States, Italy and Spain. PBMCs, B-cell-depleted T cells, or T cells were the source of the cDNA or gDNA that made up the material.

The CDR3 loop spans 14 amino acids. The germline V gene has CDR1 MNHEY and CDR2 SVGAGI. J lost 7 bases, V lost 7 bases, and 5 bases had no gene match. The sequencing input was PBMCs or T cells enriched from blood (not recorded which). This chain uses TRBV6-5 with TRBJ2-5; TRBD2 matches 14 bases. This clonotype was sampled from a woman between 40 and 55 years old with acute COVID-19. CDR3 protein: CASKGTSGGVTQYF. The CDR3 nucleotides are TGTGCCAGCAAGGGGACTAGCGGGGGAGTGACCCAGTACTTC.